This T cell receptor beta chain was sequenced for a study of blood T cell repertoires in COVID-19. Across the whole study: The analysed material was cDNA or gDNA that came from T cells, B-cell-depleted T cells, or PBMCs.

Per the original methods: Amplification of reference gene primers was used by the study to estimate nucleated cell counts. Method: immunoSEQ multiplex PCR; TCRdb's copy keeps in-frame clones and lacks some. Clonal size and the V and J genes are those of that table, whereas D and trimming came from the DNA. The sample gives approximately 150,000 clones, around 82% of which show up once; approximately 10% is in the top ten. The receptor's source is a man between 65 and 80 years old with active or convalescent COVID-19. Material for sequencing was peripheral blood.

The CDR3 coding sequence is TGTGCCAGCAGCTCCTTCCTAGCGGGAATTTCCCACGAGCAGTACTTC. Its protein is CASSSFLAGISHEQYF. The rearrangement uses TRBV14 and TRBJ2-7, with 9 positions matching TRBD2. Germline V gene data show CDR1 as SGHDN and CDR2 as FVKESK. The CDR3 loop spans 16 amino acids. J lost 5 bases, V lost 5 bases, and 13 bases had no gene match.